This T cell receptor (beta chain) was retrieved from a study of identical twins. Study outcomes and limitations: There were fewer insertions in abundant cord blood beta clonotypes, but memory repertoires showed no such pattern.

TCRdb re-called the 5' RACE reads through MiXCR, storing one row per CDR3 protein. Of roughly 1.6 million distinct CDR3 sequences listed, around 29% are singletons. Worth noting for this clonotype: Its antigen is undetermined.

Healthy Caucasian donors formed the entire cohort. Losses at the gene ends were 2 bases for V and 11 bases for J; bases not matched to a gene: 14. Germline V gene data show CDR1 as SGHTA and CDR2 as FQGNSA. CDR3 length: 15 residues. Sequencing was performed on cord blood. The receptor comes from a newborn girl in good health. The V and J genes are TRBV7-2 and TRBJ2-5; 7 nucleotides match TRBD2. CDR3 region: CASSLLKSAGEEQYF. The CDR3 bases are TGTGCCAGCAGCTTATTGAAGTCTGCGGGAGAAGAGCAGTACTTC.